The source of this TCR beta chain is a study of T cell clonality in common variable immunodeficiency. This clone was seen ten or more times. As yet, its antigen is unknown. The data were produced by immunoSEQ multiplex PCR, yet TCRdb's version contains in-frame clones alone and is incomplete. The sample has roughly 30,000 clones, none seen only once. Study-wide results and limits: Fewer deletions and N-nucleotide insertions were reportedly seen in common variable immunodeficiency TCR beta sequences.

The sequencing input was peripheral blood mononuclear cells. The TCR was taken from a human donor with common variable immunodeficiency.

The sequenced part of the CDR3 DNA is TGTGCCAGCTCCTCCGGCCCAAACAGGGCG. It translates to CASSSGPNRA. The complete CDR3 sequence is CASSSGPNRALFF. The V and J genes are TRBV19 and TRBJ2-2; maybe TRBD1 (6 bases). The read stops 3 residues short of the end of the CDR3; the missing end is completed from the germline J gene. The CDR3 is 13 residues long. The V gene's germline CDR1 is LNHDA and CDR2 SQIVND (reference sequence).